This T cell receptor (beta chain) was obtained from a study of patients and donors after allogeneic stem cell transplantation. TCRdb reanalysed the RT-PCR reads using MiXCR and keeps one entry per CDR3 protein. The data contain 150,000 to 250,000 distinct CDR3 sequences, 41% of them singletons. The CDR3 totals 13 residues. The trim removed 5 bases at V and 7 bases at J, leaving 4 bases unmatched. The TCR originated in a human donor who was either an allogeneic HSCT recipient or a stem cell or donor lymphocyte infusion donor (not recorded which). It is not recorded whose cells these are; they may come from a transplant donor. The genes are TRBV12-3 or TRBV12-4 and TRBJ1-5; 8 bases are a match to TRBD1. Sequenced input: blood, either unsorted or a sorted T cell fraction (not recorded which). CDR3 DNA: TGTGCCAGCAGTGGACAGGGTGAACAGCCCCAGCATTTT. As protein: CASSGQGEQPQHF.